A selection of T cell receptor beta chains follows, all from one sample in a study of radiotherapy plus CTLA-4 blockade in lung cancer. Sequencing was performed with immunoSEQ multiplex PCR; in TCRdb, only in-frame clones are kept and a portion is missing. Of 80,000 to 100,000 clones listed, approximately 86% are singletons. Material: peripheral blood, obtained from a patient treated with radiotherapy plus ipilimumab. These receptors all stem from a human donor with non-small cell lung cancer that progressed on radiotherapy plus ipilimumab. Both conserved end residues are part of each CDR3. Each record gives: V gene, J gene, clone size, D gene, CDR3 DNA, CDR3 protein. The D gene is left open where the match is weak. Rows may omit the clone size; those that give it use once, few, many or a size class.

>TRBV5-1|TRBJ2-7|.|.
TGCGCCAGCAGCTTGGAAGGAGGGCAGCAGTACTTC
CASSLEGGQQYF
>TRBV2|TRBJ2-7|.|.
TGTGCCAGCAGTGCGGCATATGAGCAGTACTTC
CASSAAYEQYF
>TRBV30|TRBJ1-3|.|.
TGTGCCTGGAGTGTACTCAACTCTGGAAACACCATATATTTT
CAWSVLNSGNTIYF
>TRBV2|TRBJ1-1|.|.
TGTGCCAGCAGTGAATTACCGGGCGTTGAAGCTTTCTTT
CASSELPGVEAFF
>TRBV4-1|TRBJ2-1|.|.
TGCGCCAGCAGCCAAGATCCGGGCCCCTACAATGAGCAGTTCTTC
CASSQDPGPYNEQFF
>TRBV6-1|TRBJ2-1|.|TRBD2
TGTGCCAGCAGAACCTGGACTAGTCGGTCTGAGCAGTTCTTC
CASRTWTSRSEQFF
>TRBV6-5|TRBJ2-2|.|.
TGTGCCAGCAGTGCCCAGGGGATCTCCACCGGGGAGCTGTTTTTT
CASSAQGISTGELFF
>TRBV27|TRBJ2-3|.|TRBD1
TGTGCCAGCAGCGGGCAGGGGGTATTAGATACGCAGTATTTT
CASSGQGVLDTQYF
>TRBV5-1|TRBJ2-3|.|.
TGCGCCAGCAGCGCCGGGTTGGGGGATACAGATACGCAGTATTTT
CASSAGLGDTDTQYF
>TRBV11-1|TRBJ2-2|.|TRBD2
TGTGCCAGCAGCAAGAGACTAGCGGGATCCACCGGGGAGCTGTTTTTT
CASSKRLAGSTGELFF
>TRBV18|TRBJ2-1|.|TRBD2
TGTGCCAGCTCACCACCGGGAGGGAATGAGCAGTTCTTC
CASSPPGGNEQFF
>TRBV19|TRBJ1-1|once|.
TGTGCCAGTAGTATAAAGGTAGGGACGATGAACACTGAAGCTTTCTTT
CASSIKVGTMNTEAFF
>TRBV18|TRBJ1-4|.|.
TGTGCCAGCTCACCAAGGGACGGCCCGGGTTGGAATGAAAAACTGTTTTTT
CASSPRDGPGWNEKLFF
>TRBV30|TRBJ2-2|.|TRBD1
TGTGCCTGGAGTGAGACAGGGTACACCGGGGAGCTGTTTTTT
CAWSETGYTGELFF
>TRBV6-1|TRBJ2-2|.|TRBD2
TGTGCCAGCAGTGTAATGACTAGCGGAAACACCGGGGAGCTGTTTTTT
CASSVMTSGNTGELFF
>TRBV13|TRBJ2-7|.|.
TGTGCCAGCAGCTTTTACAGGCGGCGGGACTACGAGCAGTACTTC
CASSFYRRRDYEQYF
>TRBV6-5|TRBJ1-1|.|.
TGTGCCAGCAGCTCATTACCACCTCAAGCTCAAGCTTTCTTT
CASSSLPPQAQAFF
>TRBV7-2|TRBJ2-2|.|.
TGTGCCAGCAGTTTCCCCGGGGAGCTGTTTTTT
CASSFPGELFF
>TRBV5-1|TRBJ2-1|.|TRBD2
TGCGCCAGCAGCTACGGACTAGCGGGAGGGCCGAGCTCCTACAATGAGCAGTTCTTC
CASSYGLAGGPSSYNEQFF
>TRBV15|TRBJ2-3|.|.
TGTGCCACCAGCAGAGAACTCCTCACAGATACGCAGTATTTT
CATSRELLTDTQYF
>TRBV10-2|TRBJ1-2|.|.
TGCGCCAGCAGTGAGTCCAGGGTCGGTGGCTACACCTTC
CASSESRVGGYTF
>TRBV11-2|TRBJ2-1|.|TRBD2
TGTGCCAGCAGCTTATTCCCAGCGGGAGGGGATTACCGCAATGAGCAGTTCTTC
CASSLFPAGGDYRNEQFF
>TRBV4-2|TRBJ2-1|.|.
TGTGCCAGCAGCGGAGGGGCCAGCTCCTACAATGAGCAGTTCTTC
CASSGGASSYNEQFF
>TRBV27|TRBJ2-7|.|TRBD2
TGTGCCAGCAGTTTGACGTCTAGCGGTACCTACGAGCAGTACTTC
CASSLTSSGTYEQYF
>TRBV29-1|TRBJ2-1|.|.
TGCAGCGTTGAAGGGTTCCTAGGGCTAATTGATGAGCAGTTCTTC
CSVEGFLGLIDEQFF
>TRBV5-6|TRBJ1-1|.|.
TGTGCCAGCAGCCCCCCCCGGGGGATACGAACTGAAGCTTTCTTT
CASSPPRGIRTEAFF
>TRBV29-1|TRBJ2-5|.|.
TGCAGCGGGGGGCAGGGGACGATGGAGACCCAGTACTTC
CSGGQGTMETQYF
>TRBV6-5|TRBJ2-2|.|.
TGTGCCAGCAGTTCCGGGCCCCCACGTGGCGGGGAGCTGTTTTTT
CASSSGPPRGGELFF
>TRBV9|TRBJ1-1|.|.
TGTGCCAGCAGCACCAGGGGAGTGAACACTGAAGCTTTCTTT
CASSTRGVNTEAFF
>TRBV4-1|TRBJ2-7|.|.
TGCGCCAGCAGCCCATCCAGGGCGAGCTCCTACGAGCAGTACTTC
CASSPSRASSYEQYF
>TRBV7-2|TRBJ1-3|few|TRBD1
TGTGCCAGCAGCTTAGTTCCTACCGGGACAGCTGGAAACACCATATATTTT
CASSLVPTGTAGNTIYF
>TRBV6-1|TRBJ2-7|.|.
TGTGCCAGCAGGCAAGCGGGCGTCTCCTACGAGCAGTACTTC
CASRQAGVSYEQYF
>TRBV13|TRBJ1-1|.|.
TGTGCCAGCAGCTTACAGCTGGGGATGGCTTTCTTT
CASSLQLGMAFF
>TRBV27|TRBJ1-2|few|TRBD1
TGTGCCAGCAGTCCGGACAGGGTAGTGCGTGGCTACACCTTC
CASSPDRVVRGYTF
>TRBV29-1|TRBJ1-3|.|.
TGCAGCGCCCAGGTTGGCGGGACTGGAAACACCATATATTTT
CSAQVGGTGNTIYF
>TRBV2|TRBJ2-7|.|.
TGTGCCAGCAGTGAAGGAGGAGGGACAGCCTCCTACGAGCAGTACTTC
CASSEGGGTASYEQYF
>TRBV6-6|TRBJ2-5|.|.
TGTGCCAGCGGGACGGGCCTGGTGGGAGAGACCCAGTACTTC
CASGTGLVGETQYF
>TRBV7-9|TRBJ2-7|.|.
TGTGCCAGCAGCGCTCTCTACGAGCAGTACTTC
CASSALYEQYF
>TRBV10-3|TRBJ1-1|.|.
TGTGCCATCAGTGTGGGGGTGAACACTGAAGCTTTCTTT
CAISVGVNTEAFF
>TRBV6-6|TRBJ1-3|.|.
TGTGCCAGCAGTTACTCAGGACAGAGCCCTGGAAACACCATATATTTT
CASSYSGQSPGNTIYF
>TRBV6-5|TRBJ2-1|.|TRBD2
TGTGCCAGCAGAGATGCTAGCGGGAGGGTAACTGAGCAGTTCTTC
CASRDASGRVTEQFF
>TRBV5-8|TRBJ2-5|.|TRBD1
TGTGCCAGCAGCGTGGGGGCGGTTGGACAGGGGAACCAAGAGACCCAGTACTTC
CASSVGAVGQGNQETQYF
>TRBV6-6|TRBJ2-3|.|TRBD2
TGTGCCAGCAGCCCTACTAGCGGGGGCACAGATACGCAGTATTTT
CASSPTSGGTDTQYF
>TRBV19|TRBJ2-5|.|.
TGTGCCAGTAGTATATTGGGGTCCCAAGAGACCCAGTACTTC
CASSILGSQETQYF
>TRBV2|TRBJ1-1|.|TRBD1
TGTGCCAGCAGGGGACAGGGGTCCACTGAAGCTTTCTTT
CASRGQGSTEAFF
>TRBV11-1|TRBJ2-5|.|TRBD2
TGTGCCAGCAGCTCCTGGACTAGCGGGAGCGGAGAGACCCAGTACTTC
CASSSWTSGSGETQYF
>TRBV5-1|TRBJ1-1|.|.
TGCGCCAGCAGCTTGGCCGGGGGGCGAATTGTCACTGAAGCTTTCTTT
CASSLAGGRIVTEAFF
>TRBV12-5|TRBJ2-3|.|TRBD1
TGTGCTAGTGGGCCGGGACAGGCAGGCTCAGATACGCAGTATTTT
CASGPGQAGSDTQYF